The rows below give T cell receptor beta chains drawn from one sample of a study of blood T cell repertoires in COVID-19. Assay: immunoSEQ multiplex PCR; the TCRdb copy retains only in-frame clones and omits some. This sample yields about 50,000 clones, of which around 83% are seen a single time; 6.9% belongs to the top ten. Sequenced material: peripheral blood. The receptors were sampled from an older man with active COVID-19. Each CDR3 is given with its conserved first and last residue. Each record gives: D gene, clone size, J gene, V gene, CDR3 protein, CDR3 DNA. The D gene is left open where the match is weak. Only some rows state a clone size, as once, few, many or a class for expanded clones.

d_gene: TRBD2; abundance: NA; j_gene: TRBJ2-5; v_gene: TRBV7-6; CDR3aa: CASSPGAGGETQYF; CDR3nt: TGTGCCAGCAGCCCTGGGGCGGGAGGAGAGACCCAGTACTTC
d_gene: TRBD2; abundance: NA; j_gene: TRBJ2-7; v_gene: TRBV3-1/TRBV3-2; CDR3aa: CASSQVPLAGFAYEQYF; CDR3nt: TGTGCCAGCAGCCAAGTCCCGCTAGCGGGGTTCGCCTACGAGCAGTACTTC
d_gene: TRBD1; abundance: NA; j_gene: TRBJ2-7; v_gene: TRBV28; CDR3aa: CASSPGTGSPYEQYF; CDR3nt: TGTGCCAGCAGCCCCGGGACAGGGAGCCCCTACGAGCAGTACTTC
d_gene: TRBD2; abundance: NA; j_gene: TRBJ2-1; v_gene: TRBV25-1; CDR3aa: CASSQTSGGVHYNEQFF; CDR3nt: TGTGCCAGCAGTCAGACTAGCGGGGGGGTCCACTACAATGAGCAGTTCTTC
d_gene: NA; abundance: NA; j_gene: TRBJ1-1; v_gene: TRBV12-3/TRBV12-4; CDR3aa: CASSLAQGTEAFF; CDR3nt: TGTGCCAGCAGTTTAGCCCAGGGCACTGAAGCTTTCTTT
d_gene: NA; abundance: NA; j_gene: TRBJ2-7; v_gene: TRBV10-2; CDR3aa: CASGRTAYEQYF; CDR3nt: TGCGCCAGCGGCAGGACTGCCTACGAGCAGTACTTC
d_gene: TRBD2; abundance: NA; j_gene: TRBJ2-7; v_gene: TRBV7-8; CDR3aa: CASSPLTGGNEQYF; CDR3nt: TGTGCCAGCAGCCCCCTGACGGGAGGCAACGAGCAGTACTTC
d_gene: NA; abundance: NA; j_gene: TRBJ2-7; v_gene: TRBV5-1; CDR3aa: CASSLRPGGMDEQYF; CDR3nt: TGCGCCAGCAGCTTGCGGCCAGGGGGGATGGACGAGCAGTACTTC
d_gene: NA; abundance: NA; j_gene: TRBJ1-2; v_gene: TRBV29-1; CDR3aa: CSVVGGYYGYTF; CDR3nt: TGCAGCGTTGTTGGCGGCTACTATGGCTACACCTTC
d_gene: NA; abundance: NA; j_gene: TRBJ1-4; v_gene: TRBV7-9; CDR3aa: CASSLVLWGRGEKLFF; CDR3nt: TGTGCCAGCAGCTTAGTTTTATGGGGCCGCGGTGAAAAACTGTTTTTT
d_gene: NA; abundance: NA; j_gene: TRBJ2-3; v_gene: TRBV5-1; CDR3aa: CASSLEGGASTDTQYF; CDR3nt: TGCGCCAGCAGCTTGGAAGGCGGGGCAAGCACAGATACGCAGTATTTT
d_gene: TRBD1; abundance: NA; j_gene: TRBJ1-1; v_gene: TRBV11-3; CDR3aa: CASSRGQGVTEAFF; CDR3nt: TGTGCCAGCAGCAGGGGACAGGGAGTCACTGAAGCTTTCTTT
d_gene: NA; abundance: few; j_gene: TRBJ2-5; v_gene: TRBV6-5; CDR3aa: CASSYSLRGETQYF; CDR3nt: TGTGCCAGCAGTTACTCGCTCAGGGGAGAGACCCAGTACTTC
d_gene: NA; abundance: NA; j_gene: TRBJ1-1; v_gene: TRBV3-1/TRBV3-2; CDR3aa: CASSERGGGSDTEAFF; CDR3nt: TGTGCCAGCAGCGAAAGAGGGGGGGGATCAGACACTGAAGCTTTCTTT
d_gene: NA; abundance: NA; j_gene: TRBJ1-2; v_gene: TRBV5-6; CDR3aa: CASSLDPSLRYTF; CDR3nt: TGTGCCAGCAGCTTGGACCCGAGCCTACGCTACACCTTC
d_gene: NA; abundance: NA; j_gene: TRBJ2-1; v_gene: TRBV7-9; CDR3aa: CASSLKISTGWDEQFF; CDR3nt: TGTGCCAGCAGCTTAAAGATCTCAACAGGGTGGGATGAGCAGTTCTTC